Listed here are 18 T cell receptor beta chains from one sample, sequenced in a study of OX40 agonist ivuxolimab in advanced cancers. The library relied on the immunoSEQ multiplex PCR assay. TCRdb stores this immuneACCESS table with in-frame sequences only. Part of the clones is absent; in the studies checked, under half of the shortfall reflects unresolved V genes, and no reason is known for the rest. For this sample there are tens of thousands of clones; approximately 90% appear just once. Clones ranked in the top ten supply 0.92% of the sample. The sequencing here drew on CD4+ or CD8+ T cells sorted from blood, taken in a trial of the OX40 agonist ivuxolimab. These TCRs come from an adult with an advanced solid tumor such as melanoma, head and neck, liver or kidney cancer.

The chain combines TRBV6-5 with TRBJ2-7; possibly TRBD1 for D (8 bases). This CDR3 is 14 amino acids long. Trimming pared 7 bases from V and 2 bases from J, leaving 15 bases between. Germline assignment: CDR1 MNHEY and CDR2 SVGAGI. The CDR3 sequence: CASKETGGAYEQYF. The DNA for the CDR3 is TGTGCCAGCAAAGAAACAGGGGGGGCCTACGAGCAGTACTTC.

Only one count was recorded for this clone. The chain couples TRBV2 to TRBJ2-3, with D perhaps matching TRBD1 (5 bases). Looked up from germline, CDR1 is SNHLY and CDR2 is FYNNEI. V lost 5 bases, J lost 2 bases, and 17 bases lay in between. The CDR3 contains 16 residues. Here the CDR3 DNA reads TGTGCCAGCAGTCAGGACAATTTTCGCTACACAGATACGCAGTATTTT. Its translation is CASSQDNFRYTDTQYF.

Here the CDR3 DNA reads TGTGCCAGCAGCTTGGGTCCAGGGAATAATTCACCCCTCCACTTT. Translated, it gives CASSLGPGNNSPLHF. This rearrangement joins TRBV5-6 to TRBJ1-6, with a weak D call TRBD1 (5 bases). This CDR3 has 15 residues. Germline lookup yields CDR1 SGHDT and CDR2 YYEEEE. The V end was cut by 0 bases, the J end by 5 bases, with 9 bases between.

This CDR3 is CASREGGRPYEQYF. The CDR3 DNA reads TGTGCCAGCAGGGAGGGAGGGAGGCCCTACGAGCAGTACTTC. The chain links TRBV28 to TRBJ2-7, with 7 bases matching TRBD2. Losses at the gene ends were 6 bases for V and 2 bases for J; bases not matched to a gene: 7. Germline CDR1 reads MDHEN; CDR2 reads SYDVKM. The CDR3 is made up of 14 amino acids.

This clone turned up a few times. The V gene is TRBV28, the J gene TRBJ1-6; D is unclear. The CDR3 is 13 residues long. Trimming pared 5 bases from V and 7 bases from J, leaving 9 bases between. CDR1 MDHEN and CDR2 SYDVKM come from the germline V gene. CDR3 nucleotide sequence: TGTGCCAGCAGTCAGGAGTGGAATTCACCCCTCCACTTT. This gives the protein CASSQEWNSPLHF. Together with reference TRBV28 and TRBJ1-6, the CDR3 gives the full variable domain: DVKVTQSSRYLVKRTGEKVFLECVQDMDHENMFWYRQDPGLGLRLIYFSYDVKMKEKGDIPEGYSVSREKKERFSLILESASTNQTSMYLCASSQEWNSPLHFGNGTRLTVT.

The CDR3 DNA sequence: TGTGCCAGCAGGAGGGCTGGACAGAACACTGAAGCTTTCTTT. This codes for CASRRAGQNTEAFF. The chain has TRBV2 and TRBJ1-1, with D tentatively TRBD1 (5 bases). This CDR3 is built from 14 residues. Trimming stripped 6 bases from V and 1 base from J, with 12 bases between. CDR1 SNHLY and CDR2 FYNNEI come from the germline V gene. The variable domain in full, completed from reference TRBV2 and TRBJ1-1, reads EPEVTQTPSHQVTQMGQEVILRCVPISNHLYFYWYRQILGQKVEFLVSFYNNEISEKSEIFDDQFSVERPDGSNFTLKIRSTKLEDSAMYFCASRRAGQNTEAFFGQGTRLTVV.

The chain carries TRBV27 and TRBJ2-3; TRBD2 aligns across 9 bases. The V segment lost 0 bases and the J segment 6 bases; nucleotides outside the gene matches: 10. There are 17 residues in the CDR3. From germline, CDR1 is MNHEY and CDR2 SMNVEV (reference sequence). The CDR3 is CASSLSRGGRAVDTQYF. The CDR3 nucleotides read TGTGCCAGCAGTTTATCGCGGGGCGGGAGGGCGGTCGATACGCAGTATTTT.

V is TRBV7-8 and J is TRBJ2-1; D is perhaps TRBD1 (6 bases). The V and J ends lost 1 base and 9 bases respectively, with 10 bases between them. CDR1 is SGHVS and CDR2 is FQNEAQ in the germline V gene. There are 13 residues in the CDR3. The CDR3 reads CASSLETGIEQFF. The CDR3 DNA reads TGTGCCAGCAGCTTAGAAACAGGGATTGAGCAGTTCTTC.

V gene TRBV9 combines with J gene TRBJ2-1, with D unclear. The CDR3 contains 16 residues. The V and J ends lost 0 bases and 4 bases respectively, with 14 bases between them. From germline, CDR1 is SGDLS and CDR2 YYNGEE. In DNA, the CDR3 is TGTGCCAGCAGCGTAGAGTCAGCCCTACTTTACAATGAGCAGTTCTTC. Translation gives CASSVESALLYNEQFF.

The rearrangement links TRBV6-1 to TRBJ2-6; TRBD1 agrees at 7 bases. Germline V gene data show CDR1 as MNHNS and CDR2 as SASEGT. The CDR3 has 16 amino acids. V shed 2 bases and J 0 bases; nucleotides not matched to a gene: 1. The CDR3 loop reads CASSENRGSGANVLTF. The CDR3 nucleotides read TGTGCCAGCAGTGAAAACAGGGGCTCTGGGGCCAACGTCCTGACTTTC.

This clone was seen a single time. The genes are TRBV27 and TRBJ2-1; 10 bases line up with TRBD2. V shed 3 bases, J shed 10 bases, and the junction held 6 bases outside the gene matches. The CDR3 totals 14 residues. Germline-derived CDR1 and CDR2 are MNHEY and SMNVEV (reference sequence). CDR3 DNA sequence: TGTGCCAGCAGTTTTCACCCTAGCGGGAGAGAGCAGTTCTTC. It is translated as CASSFHPSGREQFF.

This chain connects TRBV2 to TRBJ1-6, with a tentative D call TRBD1 (5 bases). The germline V gene has CDR1 SNHLY and CDR2 FYNNEI. V was shortened by 2 bases and J by 12 bases, with 11 bases between the two germline ends. The CDR3 is made up of 13 amino acids. CDR3 coding DNA: TGTGCCAGCAGTGAACTCCCAGGGCAACCCCTCCACTTT. It is translated as CASSELPGQPLHF.

This chain links TRBV21-1 with TRBJ1-1. TRBV21-1 is a pseudogene. CDR3 size: 14 residues. This CDR3 is CASSKALLRAEAFF. CDR3 coding DNA: TGTGCCAGCAGCAAAGCGCTTCTGCGGGCCGAAGCTTTCTTT.

The sample holds one count of this clone. This chain links TRBV11-3 with TRBJ2-3; TRBD1 matches at 8 bases. V was clipped by 1 base and J by 2 bases; unmatched bases: 2. This CDR3 spans 15 amino acids. Germline V gives CDR1 SGHNT, CDR2 YENEEA. The CDR3 loop reads CASSLGTGFTDTQYF. CDR3 coding DNA: TGTGCCAGCAGCTTAGGGACAGGGTTCACAGATACGCAGTATTTT.

Here the CDR3 reads CASDGTGKQFF. The CDR3 DNA sequence: TGTGCCAGCGATGGGACAGGGAAGCAGTTCTTC. The rearrangement links TRBV6-6 to TRBJ2-1, with 9 bases identical to TRBD1. The junction had 4 bases not matched to a gene; V was cut back by 8 bases and J by 11 bases. This CDR3 is 11 amino acids long. Germline V gene sequence: CDR1 MNHNY, CDR2 SVGAGI (reference sequence).

The chain combines TRBV20-1 with TRBJ2-5, with D perhaps TRBD2 (5 bases). The CDR3 contains 11 residues. Per the germline V gene, CDR1 is DFQATT and CDR2 is SNEGSKA (reference sequence). Trimming pared 6 bases from V and 3 bases from J, leaving 8 bases between. CDR3 bases: TGCAGTGCGCGAGCGGAAGAGACCCAGTACTTC. Its protein is CSARAEETQYF.

V is TRBV6-1 and J is TRBJ1-2, with 8 bases fitting TRBD1. From germline, CDR1 is MNHNS and CDR2 SASEGT. The V and J ends lost 10 bases and 2 bases, in that order; junction bases with no gene match: 12. The CDR3 is 15 residues long. The CDR3 here is CATTFRDRRNYGYTF. In DNA, the CDR3 is TGTGCCACAACCTTTCGGGACAGGCGAAACTATGGCTACACCTTC.

This clone was recorded only once. The CDR3 sequence is CAWSPGPRETQYF. Written as DNA, the CDR3 is TGTGCCTGGAGTCCGGGCCCGAGGGAGACCCAGTACTTC. This chain uses TRBV30 with TRBJ2-5; D unresolved. The CDR3 totals 13 residues. Per the germline V gene, CDR1 is GTSNPN and CDR2 is SVGIG (reference sequence). The V and J ends lost 2 bases and 5 bases respectively, with 12 bases between them.